This T cell receptor (beta chain) was recovered during a study of cytotoxic CD8 clonotypes in ibrutinib-treated CLL. Sequencing used immunoSEQ multiplex PCR; TCRdb keeps in-frame clones, though not all of them. The sample contains over 45,000 clones, 50% to 60% of which appear only once. Per germline, CDR1 MNHNS and CDR2 SASEGT. The CDR3 has 18 amino acids. Trimming took 0 bases from V and 2 from J, leaving 17 bases between them. The table lists this clone with a few counts. Its antigen is as yet unknown. The study, taken as a whole, reports: The study sampled sustained-remission and progressing patients at different times. Clonality increased at ibrutinib response, then returned toward baseline at progression.

Material: PBMCs, obtained at disease progression, from a patient treated with ibrutinib. The rearrangement joins TRBV6-1 to TRBJ2-1, with a weak D call TRBD2 (6 bases). This TCR was sampled from a human donor with chronic lymphocytic leukemia. The chain's CDR3 is CASSEARGLYKTYNEQFF. CDR3 in DNA: TGTGCCAGCAGTGAAGCTCGGGGACTTTACAAGACCTACAATGAGCAGTTCTTC.